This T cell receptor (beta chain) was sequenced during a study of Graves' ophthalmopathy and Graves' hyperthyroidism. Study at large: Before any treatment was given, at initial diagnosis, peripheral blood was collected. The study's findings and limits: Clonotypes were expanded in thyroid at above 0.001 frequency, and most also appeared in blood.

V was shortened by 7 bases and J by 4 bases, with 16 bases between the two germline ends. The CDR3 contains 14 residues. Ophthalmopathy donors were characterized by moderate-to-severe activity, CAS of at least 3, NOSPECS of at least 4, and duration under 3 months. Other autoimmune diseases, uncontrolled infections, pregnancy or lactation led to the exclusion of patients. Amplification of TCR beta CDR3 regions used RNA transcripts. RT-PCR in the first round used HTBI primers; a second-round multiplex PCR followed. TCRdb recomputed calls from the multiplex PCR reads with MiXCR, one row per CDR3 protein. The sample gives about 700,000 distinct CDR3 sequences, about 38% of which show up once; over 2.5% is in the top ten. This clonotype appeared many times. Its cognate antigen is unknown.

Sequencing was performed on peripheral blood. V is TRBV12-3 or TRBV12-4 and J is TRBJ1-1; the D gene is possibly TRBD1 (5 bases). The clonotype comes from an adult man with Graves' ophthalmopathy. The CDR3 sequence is CASTPITGGTEAFF. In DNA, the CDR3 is TGTGCCAGCACCCCGATTACAGGAGGCACTGAAGCTTTCTTT.